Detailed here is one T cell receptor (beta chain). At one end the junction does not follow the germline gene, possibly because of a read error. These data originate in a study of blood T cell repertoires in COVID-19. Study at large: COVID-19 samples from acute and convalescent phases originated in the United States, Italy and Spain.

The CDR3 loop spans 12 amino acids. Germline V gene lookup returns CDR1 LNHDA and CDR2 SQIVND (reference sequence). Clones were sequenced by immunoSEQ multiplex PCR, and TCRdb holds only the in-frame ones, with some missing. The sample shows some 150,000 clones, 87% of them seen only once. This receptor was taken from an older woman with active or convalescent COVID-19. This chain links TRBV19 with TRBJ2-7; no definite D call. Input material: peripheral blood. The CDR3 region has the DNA TGTGCCAGTAGTATCAACTCCTTCGAGCAGTACTTC. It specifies CASSINSFEQYF.